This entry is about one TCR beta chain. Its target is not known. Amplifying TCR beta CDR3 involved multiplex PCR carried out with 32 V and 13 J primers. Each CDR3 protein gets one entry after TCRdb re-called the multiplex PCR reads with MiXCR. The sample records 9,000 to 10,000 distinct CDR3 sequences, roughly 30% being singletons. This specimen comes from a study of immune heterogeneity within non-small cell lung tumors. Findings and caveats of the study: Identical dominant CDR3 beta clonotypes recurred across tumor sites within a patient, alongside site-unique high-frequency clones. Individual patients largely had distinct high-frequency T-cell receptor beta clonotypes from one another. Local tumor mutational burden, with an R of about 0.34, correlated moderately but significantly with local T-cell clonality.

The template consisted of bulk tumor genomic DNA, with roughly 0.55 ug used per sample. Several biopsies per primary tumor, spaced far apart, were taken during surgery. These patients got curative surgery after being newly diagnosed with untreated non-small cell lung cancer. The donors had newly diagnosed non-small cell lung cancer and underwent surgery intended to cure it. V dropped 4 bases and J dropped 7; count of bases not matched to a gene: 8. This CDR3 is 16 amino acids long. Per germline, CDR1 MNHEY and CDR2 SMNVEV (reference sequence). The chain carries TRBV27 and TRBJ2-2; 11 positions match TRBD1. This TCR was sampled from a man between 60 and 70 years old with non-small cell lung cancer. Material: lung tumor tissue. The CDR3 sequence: CASSYGTGGRDGELFF. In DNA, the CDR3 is TGTGCCAGCAGTTACGGGACAGGGGGACGGGACGGGGAGCTGTTTTTT.